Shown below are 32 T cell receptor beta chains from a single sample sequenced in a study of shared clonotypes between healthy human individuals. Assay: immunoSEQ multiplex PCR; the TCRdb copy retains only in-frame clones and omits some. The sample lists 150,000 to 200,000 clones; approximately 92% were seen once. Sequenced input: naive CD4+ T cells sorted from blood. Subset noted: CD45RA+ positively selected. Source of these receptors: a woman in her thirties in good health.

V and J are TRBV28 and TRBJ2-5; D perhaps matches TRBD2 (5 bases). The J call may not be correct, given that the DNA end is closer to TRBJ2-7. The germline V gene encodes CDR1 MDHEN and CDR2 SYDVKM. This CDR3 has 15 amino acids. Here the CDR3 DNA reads TGTGCCAGCAGGACGGCCTCCGCGGGTACCTACGAGCAGTACTTC. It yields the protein CASRTASAGTYEQYF.

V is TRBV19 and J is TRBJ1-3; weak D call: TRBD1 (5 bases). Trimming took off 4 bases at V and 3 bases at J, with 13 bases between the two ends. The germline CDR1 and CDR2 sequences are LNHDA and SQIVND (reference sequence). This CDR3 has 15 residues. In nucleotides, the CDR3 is TGTGCCAGTAGTACCCCCGGGGCCTTTGGAAACACCATATATTTT. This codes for CASSTPGAFGNTIYF.

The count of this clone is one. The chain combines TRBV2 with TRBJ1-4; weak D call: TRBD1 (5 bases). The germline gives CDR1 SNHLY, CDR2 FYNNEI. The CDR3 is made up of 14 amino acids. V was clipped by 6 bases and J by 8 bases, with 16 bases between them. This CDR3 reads CASRLEGPEEKLFF. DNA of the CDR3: TGTGCCAGCAGATTGGAGGGGCCTGAGGAAAAACTGTTTTTT.

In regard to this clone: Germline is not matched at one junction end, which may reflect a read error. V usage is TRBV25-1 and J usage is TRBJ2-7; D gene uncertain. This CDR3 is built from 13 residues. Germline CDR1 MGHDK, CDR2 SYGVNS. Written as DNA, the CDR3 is TGTGCCAGCATCGGGCACGACCCCTACGAGCAGCACTTC. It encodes CASIGHDPYEQHF.

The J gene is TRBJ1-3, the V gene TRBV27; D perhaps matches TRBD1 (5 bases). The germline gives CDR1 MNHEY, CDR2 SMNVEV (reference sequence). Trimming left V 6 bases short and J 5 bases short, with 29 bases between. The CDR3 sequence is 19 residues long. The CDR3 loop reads CASSPRGDSAPRYRNTIYF. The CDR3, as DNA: TGTGCCAGCAGCCCCCGGGGGGATTCAGCGCCCCGATACAGAAACACCATATATTTT.

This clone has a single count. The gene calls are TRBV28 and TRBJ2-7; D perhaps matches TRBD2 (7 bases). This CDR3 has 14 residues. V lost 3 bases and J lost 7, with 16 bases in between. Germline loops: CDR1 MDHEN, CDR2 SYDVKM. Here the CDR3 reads CASSLYSRGGEQYF. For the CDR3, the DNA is TGTGCCAGCAGTTTGTATAGCAGGGGAGGGGAGCAGTACTTC.

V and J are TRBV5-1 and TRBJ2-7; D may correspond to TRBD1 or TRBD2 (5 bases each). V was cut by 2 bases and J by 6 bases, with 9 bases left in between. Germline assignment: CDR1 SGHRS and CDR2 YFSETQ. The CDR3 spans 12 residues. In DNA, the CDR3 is TGCGCCAGCAGCTTTGGGGGACCCGAGCAGTACTTC. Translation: CASSFGGPEQYF. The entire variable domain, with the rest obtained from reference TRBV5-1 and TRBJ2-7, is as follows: KAGVTQTPRYLIKTRGQQVTLSCSPISGHRSVSWYQQTPGQGLQFLFEYFSETQRNKGNFPGRFSGRQFSNSRSEMNVSTLELGDSALYLCASSFGGPEQYFGPGTRLTVT.

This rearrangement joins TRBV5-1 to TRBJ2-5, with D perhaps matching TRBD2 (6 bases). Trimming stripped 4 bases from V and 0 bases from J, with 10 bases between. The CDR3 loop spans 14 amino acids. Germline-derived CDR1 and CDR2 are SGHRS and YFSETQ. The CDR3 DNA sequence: TGCGCCAGCAGCGGGGGGTTTAACCAAGAGACCCAGTACTTC. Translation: CASSGGFNQETQYF.

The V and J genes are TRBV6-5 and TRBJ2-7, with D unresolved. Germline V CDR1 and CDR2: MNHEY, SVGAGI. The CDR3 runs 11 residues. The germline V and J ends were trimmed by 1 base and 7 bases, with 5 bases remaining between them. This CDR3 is CASSYLGEQYF. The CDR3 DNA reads TGTGCCAGCAGTTACTTGGGGGAGCAGTACTTC.

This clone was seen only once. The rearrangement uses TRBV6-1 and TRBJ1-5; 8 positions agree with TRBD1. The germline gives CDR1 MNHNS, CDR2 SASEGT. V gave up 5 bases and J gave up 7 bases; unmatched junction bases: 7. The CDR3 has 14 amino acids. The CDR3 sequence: CASSYGQGVQPQHF. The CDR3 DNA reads TGTGCCAGCAGTTATGGACAGGGCGTACAGCCCCAGCATTTT.

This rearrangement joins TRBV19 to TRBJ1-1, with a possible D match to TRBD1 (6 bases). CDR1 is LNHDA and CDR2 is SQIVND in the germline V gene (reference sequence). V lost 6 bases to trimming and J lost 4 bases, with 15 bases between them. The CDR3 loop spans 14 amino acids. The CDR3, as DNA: TGTGCCAGTAGCGAAAATACAGGGTTCACTGAAGCTTTCTTT. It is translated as CASSENTGFTEAFF.

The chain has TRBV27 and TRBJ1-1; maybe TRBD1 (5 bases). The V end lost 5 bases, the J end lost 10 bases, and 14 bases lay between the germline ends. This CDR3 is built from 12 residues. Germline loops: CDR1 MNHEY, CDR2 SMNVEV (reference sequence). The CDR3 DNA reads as TGTGCCAGCAGTGGGGACCGGGTCCGAGCTTTCTTT. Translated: CASSGDRVRAFF.

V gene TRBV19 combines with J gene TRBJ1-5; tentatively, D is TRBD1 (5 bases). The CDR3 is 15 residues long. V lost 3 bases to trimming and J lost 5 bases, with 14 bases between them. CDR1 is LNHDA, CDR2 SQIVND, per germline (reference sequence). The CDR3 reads CASSMRTAGDQPQHF. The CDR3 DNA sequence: TGTGCCAGTAGTATGAGGACGGCGGGGGATCAGCCCCAGCATTTT.

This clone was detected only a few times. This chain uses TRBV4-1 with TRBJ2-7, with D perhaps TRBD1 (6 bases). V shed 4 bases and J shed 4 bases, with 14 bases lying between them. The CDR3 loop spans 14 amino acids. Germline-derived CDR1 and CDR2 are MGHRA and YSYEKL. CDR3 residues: CASSRPGQPYEQYF. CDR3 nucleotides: TGCGCCAGCAGCCGCCCTGGACAGCCGTACGAGCAGTACTTC.

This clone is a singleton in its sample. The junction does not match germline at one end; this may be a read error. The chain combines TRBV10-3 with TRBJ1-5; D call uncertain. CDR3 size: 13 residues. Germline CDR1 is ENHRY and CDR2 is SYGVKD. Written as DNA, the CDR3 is TGTGCCATCACTTGGGGTAGCGATCAGCCCCAGCATTTT. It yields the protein CAITWGSDQPQHF.

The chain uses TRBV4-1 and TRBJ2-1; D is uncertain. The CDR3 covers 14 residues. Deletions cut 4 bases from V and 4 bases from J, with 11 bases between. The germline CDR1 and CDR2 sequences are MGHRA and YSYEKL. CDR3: CASSPPLGYNEQFF. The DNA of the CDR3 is TGCGCCAGCAGCCCCCCCCTAGGATACAATGAGCAGTTCTTC.

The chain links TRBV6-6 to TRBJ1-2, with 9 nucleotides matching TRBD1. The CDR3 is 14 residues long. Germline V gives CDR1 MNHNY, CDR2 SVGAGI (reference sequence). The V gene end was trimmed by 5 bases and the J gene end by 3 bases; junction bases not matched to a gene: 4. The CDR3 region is CASSPRQGDYGYTF. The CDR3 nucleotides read TGTGCCAGCAGTCCGCGACAGGGGGACTATGGCTACACCTTC.

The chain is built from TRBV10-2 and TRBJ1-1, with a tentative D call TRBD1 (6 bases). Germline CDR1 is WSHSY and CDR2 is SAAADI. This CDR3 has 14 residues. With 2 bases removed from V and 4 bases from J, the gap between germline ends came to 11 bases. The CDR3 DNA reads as TGCGCCAGCAGTGAGACAGGGATGTTCACTGAAGCTTTCTTT. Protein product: CASSETGMFTEAFF.

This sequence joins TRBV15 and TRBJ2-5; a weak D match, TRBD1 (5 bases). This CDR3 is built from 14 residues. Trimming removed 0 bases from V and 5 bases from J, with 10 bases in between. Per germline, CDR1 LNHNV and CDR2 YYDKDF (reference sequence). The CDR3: CATSRDRAGETQYF. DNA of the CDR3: TGTGCCACCAGCAGAGATAGAGCAGGGGAGACCCAGTACTTC.

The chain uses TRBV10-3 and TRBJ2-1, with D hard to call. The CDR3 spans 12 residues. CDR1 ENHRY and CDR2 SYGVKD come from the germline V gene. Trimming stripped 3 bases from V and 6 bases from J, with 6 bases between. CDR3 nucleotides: TGTGCCATCAGTGATAGAACCAATGAGCAGTTCTTC. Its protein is CAISDRTNEQFF.

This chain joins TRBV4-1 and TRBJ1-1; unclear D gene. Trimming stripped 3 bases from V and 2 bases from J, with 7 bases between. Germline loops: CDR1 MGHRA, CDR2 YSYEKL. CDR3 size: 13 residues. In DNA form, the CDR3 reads TGCGCCAGCAGCCACGGAATAAACACTGAAGCTTTCTTT. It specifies CASSHGINTEAFF.

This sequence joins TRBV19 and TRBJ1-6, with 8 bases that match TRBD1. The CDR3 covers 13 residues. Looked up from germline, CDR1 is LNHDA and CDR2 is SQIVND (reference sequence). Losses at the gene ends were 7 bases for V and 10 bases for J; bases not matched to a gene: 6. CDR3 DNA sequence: TGTGCCAGTAATGAGGACAGGGAATCACCCCTCCACTTT. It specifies CASNEDRESPLHF.

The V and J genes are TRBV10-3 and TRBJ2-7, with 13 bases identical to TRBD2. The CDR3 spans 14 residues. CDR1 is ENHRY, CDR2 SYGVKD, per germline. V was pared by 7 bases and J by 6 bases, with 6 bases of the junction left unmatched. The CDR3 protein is CAITDGLAGAEQYF. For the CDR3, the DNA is TGTGCCATCACCGATGGACTAGCGGGAGCCGAGCAGTACTTC.

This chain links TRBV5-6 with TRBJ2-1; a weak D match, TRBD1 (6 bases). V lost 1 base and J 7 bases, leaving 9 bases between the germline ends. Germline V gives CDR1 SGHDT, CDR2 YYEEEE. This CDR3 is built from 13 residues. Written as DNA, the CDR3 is TGTGCCAGCAGCTTGTGGGGGCGGAATGAGCAGTTCTTC. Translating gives CASSLWGRNEQFF.

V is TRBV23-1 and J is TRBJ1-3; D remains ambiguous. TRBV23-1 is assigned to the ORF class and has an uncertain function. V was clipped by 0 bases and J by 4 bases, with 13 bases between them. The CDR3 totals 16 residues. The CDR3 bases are TGCGCCAGCAGTCAATCCTCCAGCCTGGGGGGAAACACCATATATTTT. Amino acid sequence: CASSQSSSLGGNTIYF.

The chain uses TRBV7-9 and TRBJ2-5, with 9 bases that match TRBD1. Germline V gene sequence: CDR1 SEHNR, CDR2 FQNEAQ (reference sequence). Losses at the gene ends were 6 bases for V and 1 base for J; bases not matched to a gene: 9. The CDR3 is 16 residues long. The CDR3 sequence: CASRPNRGRRQETQYF. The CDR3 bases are TGTGCCAGCAGACCTAACAGGGGGCGCCGCCAAGAGACCCAGTACTTC.

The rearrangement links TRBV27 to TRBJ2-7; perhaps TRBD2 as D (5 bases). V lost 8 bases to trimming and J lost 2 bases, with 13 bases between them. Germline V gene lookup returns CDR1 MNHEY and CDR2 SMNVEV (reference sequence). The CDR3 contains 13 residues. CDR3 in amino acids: CASRGGTAYEQYF. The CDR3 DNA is TGTGCCAGCCGTGGAGGAACTGCCTACGAGCAGTACTTC.

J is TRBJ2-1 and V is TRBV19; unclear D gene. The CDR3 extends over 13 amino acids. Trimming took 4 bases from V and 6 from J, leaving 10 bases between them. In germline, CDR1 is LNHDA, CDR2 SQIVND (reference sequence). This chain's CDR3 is CASSRASPNEQFF. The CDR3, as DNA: TGTGCCAGTAGTAGAGCAAGCCCCAATGAGCAGTTCTTC.

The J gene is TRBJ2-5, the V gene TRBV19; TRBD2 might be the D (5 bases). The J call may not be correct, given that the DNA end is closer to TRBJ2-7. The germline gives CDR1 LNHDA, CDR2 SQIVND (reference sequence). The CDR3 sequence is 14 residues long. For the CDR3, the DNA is TGTGCCAGTAGTATATACGGGGACTCCTACGAGCAGTACTTC. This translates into CASSIYGDSYEQYF.

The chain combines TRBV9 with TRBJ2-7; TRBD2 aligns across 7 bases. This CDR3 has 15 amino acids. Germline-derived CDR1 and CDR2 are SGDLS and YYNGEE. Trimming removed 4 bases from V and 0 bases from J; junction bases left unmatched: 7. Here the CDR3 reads CASSPTGTISYEQYF. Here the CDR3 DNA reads TGTGCCAGCAGCCCCACCGGGACTATCTCCTACGAGCAGTACTTC.

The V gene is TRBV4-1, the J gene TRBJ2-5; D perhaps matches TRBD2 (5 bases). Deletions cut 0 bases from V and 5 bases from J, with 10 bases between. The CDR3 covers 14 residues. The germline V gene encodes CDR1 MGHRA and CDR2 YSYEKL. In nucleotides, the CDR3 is TGCGCCAGCAGCCAAGATCCTAGCAAGGAGACCCAGTACTTC. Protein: CASSQDPSKETQYF.

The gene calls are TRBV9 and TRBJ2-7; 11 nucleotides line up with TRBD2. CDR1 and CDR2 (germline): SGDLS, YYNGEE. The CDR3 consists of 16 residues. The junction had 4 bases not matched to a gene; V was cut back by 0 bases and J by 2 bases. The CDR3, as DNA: TGTGCCAGCAGCGTAGCGTCTAGCGGGAGGACCTACGAGCAGTACTTC. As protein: CASSVASSGRTYEQYF.